The 24 T cell receptor beta chains in this list originate from one sample, sequenced in a study of CDR3 diversity in severe acne. Each CDR3 protein is one row after TCRdb ran MiXCR on the PCR reads. The data contain more than 80,000 distinct CDR3 sequences, under 55% of them singletons. The sequencing input was blood. The origin of the receptors is a male donor with severe acne vulgaris.

This clonotype came up a few times. The genes are TRBV10-3 and TRBJ2-7; TRBD1 aligns across 7 bases. The V gene end was trimmed by 2 bases and the J gene end by 0 bases; junction bases not matched to a gene: 7. The CDR3 runs to 16 residues. CDR1 and CDR2 from the germline V gene are ENHRY and SYGVKD. The CDR3 loop reads CAISEPRGQHSYEQYF. The CDR3 nucleotides are TGTGCCATCAGTGAGCCGAGGGGACAGCACTCCTACGAGCAGTACTTC.

Note on this clonotype: A read error may account for a junction end that differs from germline. V is TRBV25-1 and J is TRBJ2-7; 10 nucleotides line up with TRBD1. The CDR3 totals 17 residues. Germline CDR1 reads MGHDK; CDR2 reads SYGVNS. CDR3 in DNA: TGTGCCACCAGTGATCCGGGACAGGGGTCTGATAGGTACGAGCAGTACTTC. It translates to CATSDPGQGSDRYEQYF.

This clonotype has more than one count but fewer than ten. This CDR3 is CASSAWGTGELFF. CDR3 sequence (DNA): TGTGCCAGCAGTGCTTGGGGCACCGGGGAGCTGTTTTTT. This chain uses TRBV5-6 with TRBJ2-2; D is ambiguous. Germline V lookup: CDR1 SGHDT, CDR2 YYEEEE. Trimming shortened V by 5 bases and J by 4 bases, and 9 bases separated the two germline ends. The CDR3 sequence is 13 residues long.

This clonotype was detected ten times or more. The genes are TRBV10-3 and TRBJ2-5; a possible D gene is TRBD2 (6 bases). Germline values: CDR1 ENHRY, CDR2 SYGVKD. The CDR3 sequence is 14 residues long. Trimming left V 6 bases short and J 5 bases short, with 16 bases between. For the CDR3, the DNA is TGTGCCATCAGCCCGGGGGTAGGGATGGAGACCCAGTACTTC. Translating it yields CAISPGVGMETQYF.

This clonotype was picked up many times. This rearrangement joins TRBV4-2 to TRBJ2-5; 7 nucleotides agree with TRBD2. This CDR3 comprises 16 residues. Germline values: CDR1 LGHNA, CDR2 YNFKEQ. V gave up 3 bases and J gave up 2 bases; unmatched junction bases: 9. CDR3 nucleotides: TGTGCCAGCAGCCAGTCAGCGGGACTGGCGCAAGAGACCCAGTACTTC. It is translated as CASSQSAGLAQETQYF.

This clonotype was seen many times. The CDR3 reads CASSRGWALTDTQYF. The CDR3, as DNA: TGCGCCAGCAGTCGGGGGTGGGCCCTCACAGATACGCAGTATTTT. This rearrangement joins TRBV5-1 to TRBJ2-3, with TRBD2 as a possible D gene (6 bases). The CDR3 is made up of 15 amino acids. V shed 5 bases and J shed 2 bases, with 15 bases lying between them. Germline V CDR1 and CDR2: SGHRS, YFSETQ.

The CDR3: CASSFTTENTEAFF. CDR3 bases: TGTGCCAGCAGTTTCACGACAGAGAACACTGAAGCTTTCTTT. The chain recombines TRBV7-2 with TRBJ1-1, with D possibly TRBD1 on 5 matching bases. This CDR3 contains 14 residues. Trimming removed 6 bases from V and 1 base from J, with 12 bases in between. Germline CDR1 SGHTA, CDR2 FQGNSA.

J is TRBJ2-5 and V is TRBV15, with 7 bases that match TRBD2. Trimming removed 2 bases from V and 7 bases from J; junction bases left unmatched: 10. This CDR3 spans 15 amino acids. In germline, CDR1 is LNHNV, CDR2 YYDKDF (reference sequence). In nucleotides, the CDR3 is TGTGCCACCAGCAGAATAACTAGCGCGGATGGGACCCAGTACTTC. It specifies CATSRITSADGTQYF.

About this clonotype: This may come from a read error, since a much larger clone is one base off. The chain has TRBV20-1 and TRBJ2-3; weak D call: TRBD2 (6 bases). The CDR3 has 14 residues. Germline CDR1 and CDR2: DFQATT and SNEGSKA (reference sequence). Here the CDR3 DNA reads TGCAGTACTAGCCCCGCGGGGAGCACAGATACGCAGTATTTT. It encodes CSTSPAGSTDTQYF.

This clonotype came up many times. The rearrangement links TRBV20-1 to TRBJ2-1; D may be TRBD2 (5 bases). Germline assignment: CDR1 DFQATT and CDR2 SNEGSKA (reference sequence). CDR3 size: 13 residues. Trimming removed 2 bases from V and 9 bases from J, with 14 bases in between. CDR3 nucleotides: TGCAGTGCTAGATCAGGCCTCGGAGGTGAGCAGTTCTTC. Encoded protein: CSARSGLGGEQFF.

This clonotype was detected many times. V gene TRBV20-1 combines with J gene TRBJ1-5; D not certain. Per the germline V gene, CDR1 is DFQATT and CDR2 is SNEGSKA (reference sequence). The CDR3 has 12 residues. V was pared by 5 bases and J by 3 bases, with 8 bases between. This CDR3 reads CSAAGFNQPQHF. As DNA, the CDR3 is TGCAGTGCTGCAGGATTCAATCAGCCCCAGCATTTT.

This clonotype was recorded at least ten times. The J gene is TRBJ2-7, the V gene TRBV2; D unresolved. CDR3 size: 12 residues. V dropped 6 bases and J dropped 5 bases, with 11 bases sitting between them. Germline CDR1 is SNHLY and CDR2 is FYNNEI. CDR3 coding DNA: TGTGCCAGCAGGGAACCGGCCGACGAGCAGTACTTC. Residues: CASREPADEQYF.

The V call is TRBV20-1, the J call TRBJ2-3; 11 bases map to TRBD2. Germline CDR1 is DFQATT and CDR2 is SNEGSKA (reference sequence). J was trimmed by 1 base and V by 4 bases; bases with no gene match: 1. This CDR3 is 14 amino acids long. The CDR3 DNA reads TGCAGTGCTACTAGCGGGAGGCGCACAGATACGCAGTATTTT. This gives the protein CSATSGRRTDTQYF.

The chain links TRBV15 to TRBJ2-2; D not certain. CDR3 length: 12 residues. Trimming took off 2 bases at V and 6 bases at J, with 4 bases between the two ends. Germline CDR1 LNHNV, CDR2 YYDKDF (reference sequence). The CDR3 DNA follows: TGTGCCACCAGCAGAAGGGCCGGGGAGCTGTTTTTT. Translating it yields CATSRRAGELFF.

The V and J genes are TRBV27 and TRBJ2-3; 9 bases are shared with TRBD2. The junction had 7 bases not matched to a gene; V was cut back by 8 bases and J by 10 bases. From germline, CDR1 is MNHEY and CDR2 SMNVEV (reference sequence). The CDR3 is made up of 12 amino acids. The CDR3 DNA follows: TGTGCCAGCGGGACTAGCCGCCGGGCGCAGTATTTT. As protein: CASGTSRRAQYF.

This clonotype was detected many times. The chain carries TRBV5-4 and TRBJ2-7; no reliable D call. This CDR3 is 13 amino acids long. With 4 bases removed from V and 3 bases from J, the gap between germline ends came to 11 bases. Germline assignment: CDR1 SGHNT and CDR2 YYREEE (reference sequence). The CDR3 region is CASSPSGVYEQYF. For the CDR3, the DNA is TGTGCCAGCAGCCCAAGTGGGGTCTACGAGCAGTACTTC.

By its share, this clonotype is medium-sized. J is TRBJ2-5 and V is TRBV20-1; D not certain. The germline gives CDR1 DFQATT, CDR2 SNEGSKA (reference sequence). CDR3 length equals 13 residues. The CDR3 DNA is TGCAGCCCAGTGCTAGTAGAACAAGAGACCCAGTACTTC. This encodes CSPVLVEQETQYF.

This clonotype was found once. Mismatch with germline at one junction end may stem from a read error. The chain recombines TRBV7-2 with TRBJ1-2, with a possible D match to TRBD1 (5 bases). Germline CDR1 and CDR2: SGHTA and FQGNSA. The CDR3 loop spans 8 amino acids. The CDR3 DNA sequence: TGTGCCAGCAGCGGGGGAAACTTC. It specifies CASSGGNF. The entire variable domain, with the rest obtained from reference TRBV7-2 and TRBJ1-2, is as follows: GAGVSQSPSNKVTEKGKDVELRCDPISGHTALYWYRQSLGQGLEFLIYFQGNSAPDKSGLPSDRFSAERTGGSVSTLTIQRTQQEDSAVYLCASSGGNFGSGTRLTVV.

This clonotype was detected many times. The chain uses TRBV20-1 and TRBJ2-7; D is unclear. The ends were cut back, 5 bases at V and 4 bases at J, with 9 bases in the middle. Germline CDR1 reads DFQATT; CDR2 reads SNEGSKA (reference sequence). There are 11 residues in the CDR3. The DNA for the CDR3 is TGCAGTGCTCGGACGGCGTACGAGCAGTACTTC. Its translation is CSARTAYEQYF.

This chain uses TRBV27 with TRBJ2-2; the D gene is possibly TRBD2 (6 bases). The CDR3 is 15 residues long. Trimming removed 7 bases from V and 4 bases from J, with 16 bases in between. Germline loops: CDR1 MNHEY, CDR2 SMNVEV (reference sequence). The CDR3 here is CASTLGGMGTGELFF. The CDR3 coding sequence is TGTGCCAGCACCCTCGGGGGTATGGGCACCGGGGAGCTGTTTTTT.

This clonotype came up a few times. The rearrangement uses TRBV4-1 and TRBJ1-1, with D unresolved. V was trimmed by 4 bases and J by 7 bases, leaving 16 bases between them. Germline-derived CDR1 and CDR2 are MGHRA and YSYEKL. The CDR3 runs 14 residues. This CDR3 is CASSLPRYDGEAFF. Here the CDR3 DNA reads TGCGCCAGCAGCCTTCCCCGGTATGATGGTGAAGCTTTCTTT.

Ten or more counts support this clonotype. This chain uses TRBV20-1 with TRBJ2-3; possible D gene TRBD2, 6 bases. The CDR3 is 15 amino acids. Trimming removed 0 bases from V and 2 bases from J, with 12 bases in between. Germline V gene sequence: CDR1 DFQATT, CDR2 SNEGSKA (reference sequence). Written as DNA, the CDR3 is TGCAGTGCTAGAGATGGTGGGAGGTCCACAGATACGCAGTATTTT. Amino acid sequence: CSARDGGRSTDTQYF.

This clonotype came up many times. The chain couples TRBV20-1 to TRBJ2-3; 9 bases line up with TRBD2. J was trimmed by 3 bases and V by 2 bases; bases with no gene match: 3. This CDR3 has 14 residues. The germline V gene has CDR1 DFQATT and CDR2 SNEGSKA (reference sequence). CDR3 in DNA: TGCAGTGCTAGAAAAGCGGGGGGAACAGATACGCAGTATTTT. This translates into CSARKAGGTDTQYF.

J is TRBJ2-7 and V is TRBV7-3, with 7 positions matching TRBD1. The end of the DNA is better explained by TRBJ2-5, so the J call may be wrong. The CDR3 consists of 16 residues. Germline V CDR1 and CDR2: SGHTA, FQGTGA. CDR3 nucleotide sequence: TGTGCCAGCAGCCTACACGAGGCAGGGGGCCAAGAGACCCAGTACTTC. This translates into CASSLHEAGGQETQYF.